This TCR beta chain was sequenced for a study of T cell responses to AZD1222 COVID-19 vaccine. On the study more broadly: Researchers grouped second doses given at about 4 or about 12 weeks into one pool.

In this sample, this clone turned up a few times. Its antigen is still unknown. Whole-study results and caveats: The sample set comprised mostly white British donors with more females, and clonal diversity was possibly underestimated. Across the whole spike, CD4 TCRs peaked at regions 160-218 and 743-854.

CDR1 is SGHRS and CDR2 is YFSETQ in the germline V gene. V was clipped by 1 base and J by 3 bases, with 13 bases between them. There are 15 residues in the CDR3. Assay used: immunoSEQ multiplex PCR; TCRdb lists only in-frame clones, some missing. This sample has about 110,000 clones, with around 85% found just once. V gene TRBV5-1 combines with J gene TRBJ2-5; D might be TRBD2 (5 bases). Here the sequenced sample was peripheral blood, taken on day 0 of AZD1222 vaccination. This sequence originates from an adult in good health. The CDR3 DNA follows: TGCGCCAGCAGCTTGAACCCGGGGAAAGAAGAGACCCAGTACTTC. Translation gives CASSLNPGKEETQYF.